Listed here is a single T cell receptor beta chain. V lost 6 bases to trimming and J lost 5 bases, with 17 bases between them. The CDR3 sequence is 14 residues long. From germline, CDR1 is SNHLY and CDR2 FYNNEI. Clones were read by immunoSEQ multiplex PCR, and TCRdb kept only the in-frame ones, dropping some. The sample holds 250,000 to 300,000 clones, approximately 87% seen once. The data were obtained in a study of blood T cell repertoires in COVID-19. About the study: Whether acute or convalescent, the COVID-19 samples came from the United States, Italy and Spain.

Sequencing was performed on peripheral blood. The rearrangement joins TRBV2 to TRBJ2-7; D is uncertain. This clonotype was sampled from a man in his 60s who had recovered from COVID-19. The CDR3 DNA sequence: TGTGCCAGCAGAAGTCTAGGAAGGTTCCACGAGCAGTACTTC. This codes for CASRSLGRFHEQYF.